Presented here are 2 T cell receptor beta chains from one specimen sequenced in a study of blood T cell repertoires in COVID-19. Generated by immunoSEQ multiplex PCR, the TCRdb table keeps only in-frame clones and is missing some. The sample includes roughly 59,000 clones, over 80% seen only once; the top ten take 3.5% to 4%. Sequenced sample: peripheral blood. These TCRs come from a woman of 80 years or more with acute or convalescent COVID-19.

This clone was detected only a few times. The V gene is TRBV6-6, the J gene TRBJ2-7, with TRBD2 matching 9 bases. CDR1 MNHNY and CDR2 SVGAGI come from the germline V gene (reference sequence). This CDR3 is built from 13 residues. The V gene end was trimmed by 4 bases and the J gene end by 4 bases; junction bases not matched to a gene: 2. The CDR3 here is CASSFSGGYEQYF. Here the CDR3 DNA reads TGTGCCAGCAGTTTTAGCGGGGGTTACGAGCAGTACTTC.

This clone has just one count. This chain connects TRBV19 to TRBJ2-1; 13 nucleotides align to TRBD2. V shed 5 bases, J shed 6 bases, and the junction held 10 bases outside the gene matches. Germline V gives CDR1 LNHDA, CDR2 SQIVND (reference sequence). The CDR3 covers 17 residues. As DNA, the CDR3 is TGTGCCAGTAGTTTCTCCGGGACTAGCGGGAAGACCAATGAGCAGTTCTTC. This gives the protein CASSFSGTSGKTNEQFF.